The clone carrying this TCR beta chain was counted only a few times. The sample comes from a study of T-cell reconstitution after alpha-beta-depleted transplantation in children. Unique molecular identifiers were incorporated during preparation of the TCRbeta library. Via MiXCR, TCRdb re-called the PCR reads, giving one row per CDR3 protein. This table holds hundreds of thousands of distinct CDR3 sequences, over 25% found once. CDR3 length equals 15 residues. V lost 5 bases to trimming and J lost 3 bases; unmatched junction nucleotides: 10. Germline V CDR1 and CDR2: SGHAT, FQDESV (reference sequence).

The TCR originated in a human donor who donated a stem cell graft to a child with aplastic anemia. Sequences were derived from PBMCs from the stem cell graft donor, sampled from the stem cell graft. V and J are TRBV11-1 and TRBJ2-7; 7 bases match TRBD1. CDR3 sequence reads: CASSRPDRSYYEQYF. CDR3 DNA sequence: TGTGCCAGCAGCCGGCCGGACAGGTCATACTACGAGCAGTACTTC. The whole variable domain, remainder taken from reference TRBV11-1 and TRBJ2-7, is EAEVAQSPRYKITEKSQAVAFWCDPISGHATLYWYRQILGQGPELLVQFQDESVVDDSQLPKDRFSAERLKGVDSTLKIQPAELGDSAMYLCASSRPDRSYYEQYFGPGTRLTVT.